This TCR beta chain was captured in a study of shared clonotypes between healthy human individuals. On the study more broadly: The study enrolled a couple of women and three men aged 18 to 49. General study results and limits: Naive subsets usually exceeded memory subsets in estimated richness.

The CDR3 has 15 amino acids. After removal of 4 bases from V and 4 bases from J, the junction contained 10 bases not matched to a gene. Germline V gives CDR1 SGDLS, CDR2 YYNGEE. Each cell subset's genomic DNA was divided evenly among several immunoSEQ plates. Methods used by the authors: Quality scores were absent from the junction-only immunoSEQ sequences, so filtering differed. Clones were read by immunoSEQ multiplex PCR, and TCRdb kept only the in-frame ones, dropping some. V and J calls and clone size are those listed in that table; D and trimming were worked out from the DNA. The table records 1.5 million to 2.5 million clones, less than 95% of them present only once. Cells designated naive CD8 were CD45RO-negative and were positively selected for CCR7, with terminally differentiated effector memory CD45RA+ cells excluded. With respect to this clone: Its specificity is unknown.

The receptor was isolated from a man aged 18-30 years in good health. The chain recombines TRBV9 with TRBJ2-7; 8 nucleotides align to TRBD1. Sequencing input: naive CD8+ T cells sorted from blood. The CDR3 region has the DNA TGTGCCAGCAGCATAGGACAGGGCGAGGTGTACGAGCAGTACTTC. Translated: CASSIGQGEVYEQYF.